This is a list of T cell receptor beta chains from one sample in a study of T cells in Graves' hyperthyroidism and ophthalmopathy. TCRdb re-derived calls from the multiplex PCR reads in MiXCR, one entry per CDR3 protein. Among hundreds of thousands of distinct CDR3 sequences listed, 38% were seen once. Material for sequencing was blood. The receptors shown here come from a man younger than 35 with Graves' hyperthyroidism. Both conserved end residues are part of each CDR3. A D gene is named only where the DNA matches it firmly. Expanded clones are given a class, and other clones once, few, many or no size at all.

j_call	clone_size	d_call	v_call	cdr3_nt	cdr3_aa
TRBJ2-7	.	TRBD2	TRBV5-6	TGTGCCAGCAGCCAAGGACTAGCCGATTACGAGCAGTACTTC	CASSQGLADYEQYF
TRBJ2-7	few	.	TRBV5-6	TGTGCCAGCAGCCCTGGGAAGGGGTCCTACGAGCAGTACTTC	CASSPGKGSYEQYF
TRBJ2-2	many	.	TRBV7-9	TGTGCCAGCAGCTTATGGTCCACGAACACCGGGGAGCTGTTTTTT	CASSLWSTNTGELFF
TRBJ2-7	few	.	TRBV5-1	TGCGCCAGCTCCACAGCCTCCGCCTACGAGCAGTACTTC	CASSTASAYEQYF
TRBJ1-1	once	TRBD1	TRBV7-9	TGTGCCAGCAGCTCTCAGGGGGCGGAGGGAGCTTTCTTT	CASSSQGAEGAFF
TRBJ2-7	few	.	TRBV20-1	TGCAGTGCTAGAGATTATGGGACCCCTTCCCTCGAGCAGTACTTC	CSARDYGTPSLEQYF
TRBJ1-3	once	.	TRBV20-1	TGCAGTGCTAGAGTCAGCAACTCTGGAAACACCATATATTTT	CSARVSNSGNTIYF
TRBJ1-2	few	TRBD1	TRBV2	TGTGCCAGCACGACAGGGGCCCACTATGGCTACACCTTC	CASTTGAHYGYTF
TRBJ1-3	.	.	TRBV7-6	TGTGCCAGCAGTCTAACCGGGACCACCCATGGAAACACCATATATTTT	CASSLTGTTHGNTIYF
TRBJ1-5	many	.	TRBV5-5	TGTGCCAGCAGCGTGGGGACAAACAATCAGCCCCAGCATTTT	CASSVGTNNQPQHF
TRBJ1-5	few	.	TRBV7-2	TGTGCCAGCAGCTTCAGCGGGGGTCAGCCCCAGCATTTT	CASSFSGGQPQHF
TRBJ2-7	many	TRBD2	TRBV20-1	TGCAGTGCTAGAGATGGCGGGAGGCCCTACGAGCAGTACTTC	CSARDGGRPYEQYF
TRBJ2-5	many	TRBD1	TRBV15	TGTGCCACCAGCAGCGGACAGGGGGGGCAGGAGACCCAGTACTTC	CATSSGQGGQETQYF
TRBJ2-7	.	.	TRBV20-1	TGCAGTGCTAGGGATCATAGGACAGCGTCCTACGAGCAGTACTTC	CSARDHRTASYEQYF
TRBJ1-2	.	TRBD1	TRBV5-1	TGCGCCAGCAGCTTGGAGGTGACAGGGGGCCGGGACTATGGCTACACCTTC	CASSLEVTGGRDYGYTF
TRBJ1-1	many	.	TRBV25-1	TGTGCCAGCAGTGAAGTAACCACAGGGGAAGCTTTCTTT	CASSEVTTGEAFF
TRBJ2-5	.	.	TRBV11-3	TGTGCCAGCACCCCGACAACCAGGGAGACCCAGTACTTC	CASTPTTRETQYF
TRBJ2-3	.	.	TRBV24-1	TGTGCCACCAGTACTAACTACAAAGATACGCAGTATTTT	CATSTNYKDTQYF
TRBJ2-5	many	.	TRBV10-2	TGCGCCAGCAGTGAGACCCATAGGGAAGAGACCCAGTACTTC	CASSETHREETQYF
TRBJ1-6	many	.	TRBV11-2	TGTGCCAGCGGTGGGGCGGCTAATTCACCCCTCCACTTT	CASGGAANSPLHF
TRBJ1-6	.	TRBD1	TRBV2	TGTGCCAGCGGCTACCGTATGACAGGGAGCTCCTATAATTCACCCCTCCACTTT	CASGYRMTGSSYNSPLHF
TRBJ1-3	many	TRBD1	TRBV29-1	TGCAGCGTTGTGGACAGGATTGGAAACACCATATATTTT	CSVVDRIGNTIYF
TRBJ2-7	.	.	TRBV25-1	TGTGCCAGCAGGATAGGTTCTCGGGGCGAGCAGTACTTC	CASRIGSRGEQYF
TRBJ1-3	.	.	TRBV7-2	TGCGCCAGCAGCCAGGGCGGGACAAACGCTGGAAACACCATATATTTT	CASSQGGTNAGNTIYF
TRBJ1-2	many	.	TRBV7-9	TGTGCCAGCAGCTTAGATGGTCAGGGGGGCTACACCTTC	CASSLDGQGGYTF
TRBJ2-7	few	.	TRBV5-1	TGCGCCAGCAGCTTGGACAATTCCTACGATGAGCAGTACTTC	CASSLDNSYDEQYF
TRBJ1-2	.	.	TRBV20-1	TGCAGTGCCCTAAAATCTCCCCCGCGTGATAACTATGGCTACACCTTC	CSALKSPPRDNYGYTF
TRBJ1-1	.	.	TRBV9	TGTGCCAGCAGCGCACGAGAGAAAATGAACACTGAAGCTTTCTTT	CASSAREKMNTEAFF
TRBJ1-5	.	.	TRBV7-6	TGTGCCAGCGTAGCACAGGCCACTCGGCCCCAGCATTTT	CASVAQATRPQHF
TRBJ1-5	.	.	TRBV5-5	TGTGCCAGCAGCTTGGAGGGGACCGGGGAGCCCCAGCATTTT	CASSLEGTGEPQHF
TRBJ1-4	once	TRBD1	TRBV5-4	TGTGCCAGCAGCTCCCGACAGGGGGGGGAGGAAAAACTGTTTTTT	CASSSRQGGEEKLFF
TRBJ1-6	many	.	TRBV5-8	TGTGCCAGCAGCCCCGGTGATTCACCCCTCCACTTT	CASSPGDSPLHF
TRBJ2-7	.	.	TRBV6-2/TRBV6-3	TGTGCCAGCAGTTCCGACAGAATCCCCTACGAGCAGTACTTC	CASSSDRIPYEQYF
TRBJ1-1	.	.	TRBV29-1	TGCAACCTGTACGGGGACGGGAACACTGAAGCTTTCTTT	CNLYGDGNTEAFF
TRBJ1-5	.	.	TRBV6-1	TGTGCCAGCAGCGTCTGGCCAACGATGGACGCGGGCAATCAGCCCCAGCATTTT	CASSVWPTMDAGNQPQHF
TRBJ1-2	once	.	TRBV29-1	TGCAGCGTTGTGAAAAACGGGTGGGAGGATGGCTACACCTTC	CSVVKNGWEDGYTF
TRBJ1-1	few	.	TRBV5-1	TGCGCCAGCAGCGGGGGGAGGGGAGAAGAAGCTTTCTTT	CASSGGRGEEAFF
TRBJ2-5	.	.	TRBV20-1	TGCAGTGCTAGAGAGGGAGCGGACAGTCAAGAGACCCAGTACTTC	CSAREGADSQETQYF
TRBJ1-1	many	.	TRBV7-2	TGTGCCAGCAGCTTACAATCAGGAAACACTGAAGCTTTCTTT	CASSLQSGNTEAFF
TRBJ2-2	.	.	TRBV12-3/TRBV12-4	TGTGCCAGCAGTTTAAATGCAGGGGACACCGGGGAGCTGTTTTTT	CASSLNAGDTGELFF
TRBJ2-7	.	.	TRBV5-1	TGCGCCAGCAGCTGGGGTGACAGTTACTACGAGCAGTACTTC	CASSWGDSYYEQYF
TRBJ2-7	.	.	TRBV7-2	TGTGCCAGCAGCCAAGGCCCAGTATACGAGCAGTACTTC	CASSQGPVYEQYF
TRBJ2-7	many	.	TRBV10-3	TGTGCCATCAGTGGGGGAGGGACAACCTCCTACGAGCAGTACTTC	CAISGGGTTSYEQYF
TRBJ2-5	few	.	TRBV7-8	TGTGCCAGCAGCTTAGATTCGGGGGAGACCCAGTACTTC	CASSLDSGETQYF
TRBJ2-7	.	.	TRBV2	TGCGCCAGCAGCCGTCCCGGGAGCTCCTACGAGCAGTACTTC	CASSRPGSSYEQYF
TRBJ2-5	once	TRBD1	TRBV7-2	TGTGCCAGCAGCTCGGACAGGGGGCGGGGCCAAGAGACCCAGTACTTC	CASSSDRGRGQETQYF
TRBJ2-5	.	.	TRBV5-6	TGTGCCAGCAGCTTCTACGGTTACTCTCGAGAGACCCAGTACTTC	CASSFYGYSRETQYF
TRBJ2-5	.	.	TRBV5-1	TGCGCCAGCAGCTTGGCCGGCAGGGGTGGGGAGACCCAGTACTTC	CASSLAGRGGETQYF
TRBJ1-2	many	.	TRBV13	TGTGCCAGCAGCTTACAGGGTGTTAGCTACACCTTC	CASSLQGVSYTF
TRBJ1-1	.	.	TRBV19	TGTGCCAGTAGGCTTGAGGGACAAATGAACACTGAAGCTTTCTTT	CASRLEGQMNTEAFF
TRBJ2-5	many	TRBD2	TRBV2	TGTGCCAGCGGAGGACTAGCAGAGACCCAGTACTTC	CASGGLAETQYF
TRBJ1-2	few	.	TRBV29-1	TGCAGCGTTGATGCCGCCGGCTATGGCTACACCTTC	CSVDAAGYGYTF
TRBJ2-5	many	TRBD1	TRBV20-1	TGCAGTGCTAGAGGGACAGGGGGAGAGACCCAGTACTTC	CSARGTGGETQYF
TRBJ2-7	many	TRBD2	TRBV7-2	TGTGCCAGCAGCTTAGGGGCTAGCGGCACCTACGAGCAGTACTTC	CASSLGASGTYEQYF
TRBJ2-7	many	.	TRBV10-1	TGCGCCAGCAGTGATGCGTACTCTCAATACGAGCAGTACTTC	CASSDAYSQYEQYF